This T cell receptor beta chain was identified during a study of blood T cell repertoires in COVID-19. Study-wide context: Specimens from acute and convalescent COVID-19 originated in the United States, Italy and Spain.

As processed by the authors: Using reference gene primer amplification, nucleated cell counts were estimated. Sequenced by immunoSEQ multiplex PCR; TCRdb stores in-frame clones only, minus some. V and J calls and clone size come straight from that table; D and trimming were deduced from the DNA. Of 50,000 or so clones in the sample, approximately 84% are singletons; the top ten hold more than 15%. The source of this sequence is a human donor with active COVID-19. The donor label of this sample is uncertain. Material: peripheral blood.

CDR3 sequence reads: CASSPDRSNTEAFF. The CDR3 DNA sequence: TGCGCCAGCAGCCCGGACAGGTCGAACACTGAAGCTTTCTTT. V usage is TRBV5-1 and J usage is TRBJ1-1; 7 bases are shared with TRBD1. V trimming: 4 bases; J trimming: 1 base; junction bases outside the gene matches: 4. CDR3 length: 14 amino acids. Germline loops: CDR1 SGHRS, CDR2 YFSETQ.